This TCR beta chain was found in a study of T cells after yellow fever vaccination. Regarding the study as a whole: Most clones from primary vaccination resurfaced after the booster (roughly 96% CD4, around 90% CD8).

Only a few counts were recorded for this clonotype. Its antigen is not identified. TCRdb used MiXCR to reprocess the 5' RACE reads, holding one entry per CDR3 protein. This sample has some 600,000 distinct CDR3 sequences; about 17% occur once, and the top ten carry roughly 17%. The sample was PBMCs, taken 4 to 5 days after the first yellow fever vaccination. This TCR came from a man aged 18 to 30 who received the YFV17D yellow fever vaccine.

The DNA for the CDR3 is TGCGCCAGCAGCTTGGCCGCAGGGGGCATGGAGACCCAGTACTTC. Translating gives CASSLAAGGMETQYF. This sequence joins TRBV5-1 and TRBJ2-5, with 8 nucleotides matching TRBD1. With V trimmed by 0 bases and J by 5 bases, 6 bases remained unmatched. The CDR3 has 15 residues. Germline V gene data show CDR1 as SGHRS and CDR2 as YFSETQ.